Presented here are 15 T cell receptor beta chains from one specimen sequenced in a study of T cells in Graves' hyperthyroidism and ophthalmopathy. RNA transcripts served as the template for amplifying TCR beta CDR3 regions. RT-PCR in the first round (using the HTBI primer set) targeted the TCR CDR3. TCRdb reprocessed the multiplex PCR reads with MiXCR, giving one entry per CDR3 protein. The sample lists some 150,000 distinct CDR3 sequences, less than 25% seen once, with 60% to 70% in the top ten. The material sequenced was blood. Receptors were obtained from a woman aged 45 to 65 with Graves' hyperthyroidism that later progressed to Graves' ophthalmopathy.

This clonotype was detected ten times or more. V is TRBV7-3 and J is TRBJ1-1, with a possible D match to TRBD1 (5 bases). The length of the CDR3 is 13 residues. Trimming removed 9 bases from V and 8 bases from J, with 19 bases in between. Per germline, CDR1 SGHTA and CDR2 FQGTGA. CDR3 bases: TGTGCCAGACCAACATCAGGTCAGGGAGAAGCTTTCTTT. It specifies CARPTSGQGEAFF.

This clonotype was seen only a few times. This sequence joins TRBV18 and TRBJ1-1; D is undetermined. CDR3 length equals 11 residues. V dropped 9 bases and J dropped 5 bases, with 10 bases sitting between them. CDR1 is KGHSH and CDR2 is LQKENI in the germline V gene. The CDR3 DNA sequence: TGTGCCAGTCGGCAGGATACTGAAGCTTTCTTT. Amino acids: CASRQDTEAFF.

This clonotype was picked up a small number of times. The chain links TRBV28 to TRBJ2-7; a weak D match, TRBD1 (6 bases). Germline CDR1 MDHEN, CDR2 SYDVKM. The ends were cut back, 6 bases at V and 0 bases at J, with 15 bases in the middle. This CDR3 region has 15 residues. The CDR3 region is CASSLLGQSSYEQYF. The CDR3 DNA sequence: TGTGCCAGCAGCCTCCTGGGACAAAGCTCCTACGAGCAGTACTTC.

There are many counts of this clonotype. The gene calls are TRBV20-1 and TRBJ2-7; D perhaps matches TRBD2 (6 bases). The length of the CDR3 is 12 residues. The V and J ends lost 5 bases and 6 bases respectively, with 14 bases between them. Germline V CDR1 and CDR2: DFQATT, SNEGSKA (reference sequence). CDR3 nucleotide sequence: TGCAGTGCTCTACTAGCTAGGTCCGAGCAGTACTTC. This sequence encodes CSALLARSEQYF.

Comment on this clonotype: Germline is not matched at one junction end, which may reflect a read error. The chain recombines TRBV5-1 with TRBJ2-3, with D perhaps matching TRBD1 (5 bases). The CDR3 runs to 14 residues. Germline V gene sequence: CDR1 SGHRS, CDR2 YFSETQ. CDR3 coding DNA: TGCGTCAGCAGCTGGTTCAGGGGCACAGATACGCAGTATTTT. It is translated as CVSSWFRGTDTQYF.

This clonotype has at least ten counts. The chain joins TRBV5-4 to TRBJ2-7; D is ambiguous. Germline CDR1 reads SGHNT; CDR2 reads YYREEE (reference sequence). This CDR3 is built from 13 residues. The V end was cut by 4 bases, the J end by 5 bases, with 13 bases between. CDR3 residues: CASSADWADEQYF. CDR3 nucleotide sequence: TGTGCCAGCAGCGCCGACTGGGCGGACGAGCAGTACTTC.

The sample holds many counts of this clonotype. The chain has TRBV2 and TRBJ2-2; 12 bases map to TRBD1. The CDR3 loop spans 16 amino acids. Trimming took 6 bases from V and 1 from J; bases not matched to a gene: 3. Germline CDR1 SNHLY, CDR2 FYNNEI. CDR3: CASRGQGAENTGELFF. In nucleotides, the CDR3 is TGTGCCAGCAGGGGACAGGGGGCGGAGAACACCGGGGAGCTGTTTTTT.

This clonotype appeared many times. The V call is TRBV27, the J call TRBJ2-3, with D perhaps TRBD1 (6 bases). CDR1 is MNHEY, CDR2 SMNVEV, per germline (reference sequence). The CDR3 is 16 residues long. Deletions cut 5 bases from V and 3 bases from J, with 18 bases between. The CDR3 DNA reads TGTGCCAGCAGTACAAACAGGGTCGAGGGGACAGATACGCAGTATTTT. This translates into CASSTNRVEGTDTQYF.

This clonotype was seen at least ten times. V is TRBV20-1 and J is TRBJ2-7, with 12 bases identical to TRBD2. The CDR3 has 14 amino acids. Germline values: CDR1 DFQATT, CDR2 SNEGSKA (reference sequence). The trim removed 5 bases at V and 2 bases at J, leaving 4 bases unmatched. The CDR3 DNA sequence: TGCAGTGCTCGACGACTAGCGGGAGCCTACGAGCAGTACTTC. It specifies CSARRLAGAYEQYF.

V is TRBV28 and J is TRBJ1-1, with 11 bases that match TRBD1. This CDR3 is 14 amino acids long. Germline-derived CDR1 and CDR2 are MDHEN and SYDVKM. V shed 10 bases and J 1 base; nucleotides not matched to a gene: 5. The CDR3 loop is CAIQGQGGNTEAFF. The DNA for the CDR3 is TGTGCCATCCAGGGACAGGGGGGGAACACTGAAGCTTTCTTT.

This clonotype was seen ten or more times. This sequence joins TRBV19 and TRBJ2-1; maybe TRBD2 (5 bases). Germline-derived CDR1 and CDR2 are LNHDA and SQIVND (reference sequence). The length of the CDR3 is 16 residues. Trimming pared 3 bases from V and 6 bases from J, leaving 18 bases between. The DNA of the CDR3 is TGTGCCAGTAGTATTTTCGGCGGTTCGGGATCCAATGAGCAGTTCTTC. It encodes CASSIFGGSGSNEQFF.

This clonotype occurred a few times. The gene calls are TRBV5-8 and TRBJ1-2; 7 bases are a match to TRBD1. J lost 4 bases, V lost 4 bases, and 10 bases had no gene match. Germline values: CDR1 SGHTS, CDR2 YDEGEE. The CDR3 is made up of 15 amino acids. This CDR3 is CASSREGAGSYGYTF. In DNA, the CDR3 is TGTGCCAGCAGCCGGGAGGGGGCAGGGAGCTATGGCTACACCTTC.

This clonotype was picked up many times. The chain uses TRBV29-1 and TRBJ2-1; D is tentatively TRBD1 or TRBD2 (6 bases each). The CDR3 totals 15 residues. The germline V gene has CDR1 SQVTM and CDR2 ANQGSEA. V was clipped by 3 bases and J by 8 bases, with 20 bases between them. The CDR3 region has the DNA TGCAGCGTTGAGGGGGGCGCGACTAGGGTTCATGAGCAGTTCTTC. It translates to CSVEGGATRVHEQFF.

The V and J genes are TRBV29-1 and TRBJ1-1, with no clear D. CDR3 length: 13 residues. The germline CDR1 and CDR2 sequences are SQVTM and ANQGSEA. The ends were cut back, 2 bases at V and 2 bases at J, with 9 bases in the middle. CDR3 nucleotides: TGCAGCGTTGAACGTACCTTAAACACTGAAGCTTTCTTT. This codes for CSVERTLNTEAFF.

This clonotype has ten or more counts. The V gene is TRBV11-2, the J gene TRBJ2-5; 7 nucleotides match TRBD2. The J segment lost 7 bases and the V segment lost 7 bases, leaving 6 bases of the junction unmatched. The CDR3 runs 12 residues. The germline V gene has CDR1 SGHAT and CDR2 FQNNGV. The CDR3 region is CASTGSGGTQYF. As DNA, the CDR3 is TGTGCCAGCACGGGCTCGGGGGGGACCCAGTACTTC.